These T cell receptor beta chains were read from a single sample in a study of PD-1 blockade in classical Hodgkin lymphoma. Profiled with immunoSEQ multiplex PCR; TCRdb holds only in-frame clones, not every one. Here the sample spans a few thousand clones, less than 75% being singletons. This specimen consisted of peripheral blood mononuclear cells (PBMCs), obtained before the second cycle of nivolumab. The receptors were sampled from a human donor with classical Hodgkin lymphoma. Both conserved end residues are part of each CDR3. Fields, in order: clone size, D gene, J gene, V gene, CDR3 DNA, CDR3 protein. The D gene is left open where the match is weak. Clone size is given for some rows only: seen once, a few or many times, or a class if the clone is expanded.

size: NA; D: NA; J: TRBJ2-1; V: TRBV30; DNA: TGTGCCTGGAGTTCCAGGGGCCATGAGCAGTTCTTC; CDR3: CAWSSRGHEQFF
size: once; D: NA; J: TRBJ2-3; V: TRBV4-3; DNA: TGCGCCAGCAGCCTTGGCAGCCCCACAGATACGCAGTATTTT; CDR3: CASSLGSPTDTQYF
size: NA; D: NA; J: TRBJ1-2; V: TRBV5-5; DNA: TGTGCCAGCAGCCCTAGATCAAAGGAGATCTATGGCTACACCTTC; CDR3: CASSPRSKEIYGYTF
size: large; D: NA; J: TRBJ1-1; V: TRBV28; DNA: TGTGCCGTAAACAGGGCTCTGAACACTGAAGCTTTCTTT; CDR3: CAVNRALNTEAFF
size: few; D: TRBD1; J: TRBJ1-2; V: TRBV29-1; DNA: TGCAGCGTTCCAGACAGGGGAGGCTATGGCTACACCTTC; CDR3: CSVPDRGGYGYTF
size: NA; D: TRBD1; J: TRBJ1-5; V: TRBV11-3; DNA: TGTGCCAGCAGCTTAGTTCAACCGGGACAGGGGGTTATGCAGCCCCAGCATTTT; CDR3: CASSLVQPGQGVMQPQHF
size: NA; D: NA; J: TRBJ2-7; V: TRBV6-5; DNA: TGTGCCAGCAGTTACGTCACCGGCTACGAGCAGTACTTC; CDR3: CASSYVTGYEQYF
size: medium-sized; D: NA; J: TRBJ2-7; V: TRBV4-1; DNA: TGCGCCAGCAGCCGCGGACAGAGCTACGAGCAGTACTTC; CDR3: CASSRGQSYEQYF
size: NA; D: NA; J: TRBJ2-3; V: TRBV7-8; DNA: TGTGCCAGCAGCTTAGTTGGGGGAGTGGCAGATACGCAGTATTTT; CDR3: CASSLVGGVADTQYF
size: NA; D: TRBD2; J: TRBJ2-1; V: TRBV27; DNA: TGTGCCAGCAGTTTATCGTTTGGGGGACAGGGGTTAGTGGGACTAGCGGGAGATCACCTAAAGGAGTTCTTC; CDR3: CASSLSFGGQGLVGLAGDHLKEFF
size: once; D: TRBD2; J: TRBJ2-3; V: TRBV6-1; DNA: TGTGCCAGCAGTGAAGTCCCCGGGGGCGGGAGGAACACAGATACGCAGTATTTT; CDR3: CASSEVPGGGRNTDTQYF
size: NA; D: TRBD1; J: TRBJ2-7; V: TRBV7-4; DNA: TGTGCCAGCAGCTTAGCGAGGACAGGGTGGACCTACGAGCAGTACTTC; CDR3: CASSLARTGWTYEQYF
size: few; D: NA; J: TRBJ2-1; V: TRBV28; DNA: TGTGCCAGCTTTCCCCCTAATATCTCCTACAATGAGCAGTTCTTC; CDR3: CASFPPNISYNEQFF
size: NA; D: TRBD2; J: TRBJ2-7; V: TRBV9; DNA: TGTGCCAGCAGCGGCCGGGCGGGAGGAGAGGACTACGAGCAGTACTTC; CDR3: CASSGRAGGEDYEQYF
size: NA; D: TRBD1; J: TRBJ2-1; V: TRBV28; DNA: TGTGCCAGCAGCACCAACCGGGACAGCTCCTACAATGAGCAGTTCTTC; CDR3: CASSTNRDSSYNEQFF
size: NA; D: TRBD2; J: TRBJ2-1; V: TRBV7-9; DNA: TGTGCCAGCGTCGCGGGAGGGTCCTACAATGAGCAGTTCTTC; CDR3: CASVAGGSYNEQFF
size: NA; D: TRBD2; J: TRBJ2-7; V: TRBV28; DNA: TGTGCCAGCAGGCCACCCCTAGCGGGCGCTTACGAGCAGTACTTC; CDR3: CASRPPLAGAYEQYF
size: few; D: NA; J: TRBJ2-3; V: TRBV23-1; DNA: TGCGCCAGCAGTCAAGAATGGGGCGTAAAGGATGTAACTAGCACAGATACGCAGTATTTT; CDR3: CASSQEWGVKDVTSTDTQYF
size: medium-sized; D: TRBD2; J: TRBJ2-7; V: TRBV15; DNA: TGTGCCACCAGCAGAGATTTGCGGGAGGGCTCCTACGAGCAGTACTTC; CDR3: CATSRDLREGSYEQYF